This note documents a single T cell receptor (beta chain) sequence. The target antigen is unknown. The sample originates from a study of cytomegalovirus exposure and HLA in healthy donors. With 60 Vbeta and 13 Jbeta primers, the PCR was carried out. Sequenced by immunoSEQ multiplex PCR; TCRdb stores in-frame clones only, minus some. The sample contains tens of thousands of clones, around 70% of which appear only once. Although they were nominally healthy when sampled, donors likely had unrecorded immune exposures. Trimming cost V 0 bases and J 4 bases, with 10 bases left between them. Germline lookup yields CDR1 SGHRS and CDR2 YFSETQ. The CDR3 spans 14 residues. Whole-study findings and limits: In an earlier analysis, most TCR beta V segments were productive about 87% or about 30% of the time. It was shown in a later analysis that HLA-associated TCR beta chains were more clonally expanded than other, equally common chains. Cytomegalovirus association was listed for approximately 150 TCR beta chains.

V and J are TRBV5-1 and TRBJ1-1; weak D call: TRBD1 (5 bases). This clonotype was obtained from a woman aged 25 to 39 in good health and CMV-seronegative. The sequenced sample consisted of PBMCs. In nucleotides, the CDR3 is TGCGCCAGCAGCTTGGAGCAGGGAAGCACTGAAGCTTTCTTT. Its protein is CASSLEQGSTEAFF.